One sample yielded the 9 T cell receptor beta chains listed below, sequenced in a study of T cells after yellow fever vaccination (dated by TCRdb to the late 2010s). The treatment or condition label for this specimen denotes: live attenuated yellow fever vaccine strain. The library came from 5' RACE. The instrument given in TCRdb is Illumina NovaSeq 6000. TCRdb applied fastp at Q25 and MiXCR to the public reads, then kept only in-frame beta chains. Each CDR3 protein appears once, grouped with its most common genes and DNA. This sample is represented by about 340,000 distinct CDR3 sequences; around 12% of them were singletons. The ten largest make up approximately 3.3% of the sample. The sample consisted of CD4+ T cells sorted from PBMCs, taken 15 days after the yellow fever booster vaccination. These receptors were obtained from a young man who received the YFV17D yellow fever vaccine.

The CDR3 protein is CASTLSLGNQPQHF. The CDR3 DNA reads TGTGCCAGCACTCTGTCTTTGGGCAATCAGCCCCAGCATTTT. The rearrangement joins TRBV12-3 or TRBV12-4 to TRBJ1-5; no clear D. The CDR3 has 14 residues. V shed 7 bases and J shed 2 bases, with 12 bases lying between them.

This chain's CDR3 is CASSSGNGPLNTEAFF. In DNA, the CDR3 is TGCGCCAGCAGCTCAGGAAATGGGCCCCTAAACACTGAAGCTTTCTTT. The J gene is TRBJ1-1, the V gene TRBV5-1, with D hard to call. There are 16 residues in the CDR3. V lost 3 bases and J lost 2, with 17 bases in between. Germline CDR1 SGHRS, CDR2 YFSETQ. The variable domain in full, completed from reference TRBV5-1 and TRBJ1-1, reads KAGVTQTPRYLIKTRGQQVTLSCSPISGHRSVSWYQQTPGQGLQFLFEYFSETQRNKGNFPGRFSGRQFSNSRSEMNVSTLELGDSALYLCASSSGNGPLNTEAFFGQGTRLTVV.

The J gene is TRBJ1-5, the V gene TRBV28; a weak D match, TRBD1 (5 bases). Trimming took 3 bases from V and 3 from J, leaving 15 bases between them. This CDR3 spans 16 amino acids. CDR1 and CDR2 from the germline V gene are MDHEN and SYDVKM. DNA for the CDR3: TGTGCCAGCAGTTTCATGCGGGGGACTGACAATCAGCCCCAGCATTTT. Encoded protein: CASSFMRGTDNQPQHF. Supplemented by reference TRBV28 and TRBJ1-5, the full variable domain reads DVKVTQSSRYLVKRTGEKVFLECVQDMDHENMFWYRQDPGLGLRLIYFSYDVKMKEKGDIPEGYSVSREKKERFSLILESASTNQTSMYLCASSFMRGTDNQPQHFGDGTRLSIL.

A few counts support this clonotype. This CDR3 reads CASSLGPRFYGYTF. The CDR3 bases are TGTGCCAGCAGCTTAGGTCCACGGTTCTATGGCTACACCTTC. V and J are TRBV7-2 and TRBJ1-2; D not resolved. Deletions cut 1 base from V and 4 bases from J, with 10 bases between. The CDR3 has 14 amino acids. Germline lookup yields CDR1 SGHTA and CDR2 FQGNSA.

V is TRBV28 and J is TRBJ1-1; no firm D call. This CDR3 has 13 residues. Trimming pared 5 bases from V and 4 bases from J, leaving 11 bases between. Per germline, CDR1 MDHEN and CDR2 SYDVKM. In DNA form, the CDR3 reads TGTGCCAGCAGTCCGTCGATAGGCACTGAAGCTTTCTTT. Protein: CASSPSIGTEAFF.

The CDR3 reads CASSFSSPTDTQYF. In DNA, the CDR3 is TGTGCCAGCAGTTTTTCTAGCCCCACAGATACGCAGTATTTT. V is TRBV12-3 or TRBV12-4 and J is TRBJ2-3; D may be TRBD2 (5 bases). V lost 3 bases, J lost 2 bases, and 9 bases lay in between. CDR3 length: 14 residues.

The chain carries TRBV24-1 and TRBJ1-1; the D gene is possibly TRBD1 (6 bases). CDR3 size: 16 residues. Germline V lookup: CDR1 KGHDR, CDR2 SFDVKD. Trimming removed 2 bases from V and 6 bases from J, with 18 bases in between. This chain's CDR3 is CATSDWTAPLIAEAFF. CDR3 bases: TGTGCCACCAGTGATTGGACAGCTCCCCTCATTGCTGAAGCTTTCTTT.

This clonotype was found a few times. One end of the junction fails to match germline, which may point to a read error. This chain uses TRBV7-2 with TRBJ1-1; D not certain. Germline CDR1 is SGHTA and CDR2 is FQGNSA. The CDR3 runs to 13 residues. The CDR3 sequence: CASSSHRETEASF. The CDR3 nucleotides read TGTGCCAGCAGCTCCCACCGGGAGACGGAAGCTTCCTTT.

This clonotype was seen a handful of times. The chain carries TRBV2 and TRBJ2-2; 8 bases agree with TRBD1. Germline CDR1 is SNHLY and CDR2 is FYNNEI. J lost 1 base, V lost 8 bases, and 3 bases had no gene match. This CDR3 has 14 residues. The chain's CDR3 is CASDGTGNTGELFF. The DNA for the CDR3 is TGTGCCAGCGATGGGACAGGGAACACCGGGGAGCTGTTTTTT. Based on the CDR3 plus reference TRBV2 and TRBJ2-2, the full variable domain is EPEVTQTPSHQVTQMGQEVILRCVPISNHLYFYWYRQILGQKVEFLVSFYNNEISEKSEIFDDQFSVERPDGSNFTLKIRSTKLEDSAMYFCASDGTGNTGELFFGEGSRLTVL.